This is a list of T cell receptor beta chains from one sample in a study of shared clonotypes between healthy human individuals. Here immunoSEQ multiplex PCR was the method, and the copy in TCRdb shows in-frame clones only, minus some. Altogether roughly 1,500,000 clones are present, around 98.5% being singletons, with the ten largest covering approximately 0.38%. Sequencing was performed on naive CD4+ T cells sorted from blood. The receptors come from a man aged 25-45 years in good health. The CDR3 runs from the conserved cysteine through the conserved F or W. A D gene is named only where the DNA matches it firmly. Only some rows state a clone size, as once, few, many or a class for expanded clones.

V gene	J gene	D gene	clone size	CDR3 protein	CDR3 DNA
TRBV19	TRBJ2-1	TRBD2	once	CASSLRTSRGLGEQFF	TGTGCCAGTAGCCTTCGGACTAGCAGGGGCTTGGGGGAGCAGTTCTTC
TRBV15	TRBJ2-7	TRBD1	NA	CATSERDRLDEQYF	TGTGCCACCAGCGAACGGGACAGGCTCGACGAGCAGTACTTC
TRBV19	TRBJ2-1	TRBD2	NA	CASSIDGAGAGEQFF	TGTGCCAGTAGTATCGACGGGGCGGGAGCAGGCGAGCAGTTCTTC
TRBV2	TRBJ2-5	NA	NA	CASQMDQETQYF	TGTGCCAGCCAAATGGACCAAGAGACCCAGTACTTC
TRBV27	TRBJ1-4	NA	NA	CASRRQLPGEKLFF	TGTGCCAGCAGGCGACAGCTCCCGGGGGAAAAACTGTTTTTT
TRBV6-5	TRBJ2-7	NA	NA	CASSYSRAPTYEQYF	TGTGCCAGCAGTTACTCGAGGGCCCCGACTTACGAGCAGTACTTC
TRBV28	TRBJ2-7	NA	NA	CASGGFEQYF	TGTGCCAGCGGGGGCTTCGAGCAGTACTTC
TRBV10-3	TRBJ1-5	NA	NA	CAISVLGDNQPQHF	TGTGCCATCAGTGTTTTGGGGGACAATCAGCCCCAGCATTTT
TRBV7-2	TRBJ2-1	NA	NA	CASSQTHGSSYNEQFF	TGTGCCAGCAGCCAAACCCATGGGTCCTCCTACAATGAGCAGTTCTTC
TRBV19	TRBJ1-1	NA	NA	CASRQQGLGGTEAFF	TGTGCCAGTAGGCAACAGGGACTTGGTGGCACTGAAGCTTTCTTT
TRBV19	TRBJ2-7	NA	NA	CASSIAQNYEQYF	TGTGCCAGTAGTATTGCTCAAAACTACGAGCAGTACTTC
TRBV5-1	TRBJ2-1	TRBD2	NA	CASSLGTSHNEQFF	TGCGCCAGCAGCTTAGGGACTAGTCACAATGAGCAGTTCTTC
TRBV5-6	TRBJ2-7	NA	NA	CASSKPSSYEQYF	TGTGCCAGCAGCAAACCGTCTAGTTACGAGCAGTACTTC
TRBV7-6	TRBJ1-1	NA	NA	CASSYAAGATTEAFF	TGTGCCAGCAGCTACGCCGCGGGGGCAACGACTGAAGCTTTCTTT
TRBV15	TRBJ1-5	NA	NA	CATSRGTVSNQPQHF	TGTGCCACCAGCAGAGGGACAGTTAGCAATCAGCCCCAGCATTTT
TRBV28	TRBJ2-7	NA	NA	CASSPPNREQYF	TGTGCCAGCAGTCCCCCCAACAGGGAGCAGTACTTC
TRBV11-2	TRBJ2-2	NA	NA	CASSLDLGGELFF	TGTGCCAGCAGCTTAGATCTTGGCGGGGAGCTGTTTTTT
TRBV29-1	TRBJ2-2	NA	NA	CSVRWQSGTGELFF	TGCAGCGTTAGATGGCAGTCTGGCACCGGGGAGCTGTTTTTT
TRBV7-2	TRBJ1-4	NA	once	CASSFVVWGEKLFF	TGTGCCAGCAGCTTTGTTGTCTGGGGGGAAAAACTGTTTTTT
TRBV18	TRBJ2-7	NA	once	CASSFIGQDHRYEQYF	TGTGCCAGCTCCTTTATTGGGCAAGACCACCGCTACGAGCAGTACTTC
TRBV15	TRBJ2-1	NA	NA	CATSTPGRDYNEQFF	TGTGCCACCAGCACCCCCGGGCGCGACTACAATGAGCAGTTCTTC
TRBV5-1	TRBJ2-2	NA	NA	CASSRGAPLSTGELFF	TGCGCCAGCAGCAGAGGGGCCCCCTTGAGCACCGGGGAGCTGTTTTTT
TRBV5-4	TRBJ2-1	TRBD2	NA	CASSDITSGNEQFF	TGTGCCAGCAGCGACATAACTAGCGGCAATGAGCAGTTCTTC
TRBV28	TRBJ2-5	TRBD1	NA	CASSPPGGAETQYF	TGTGCCAGCAGCCCCCCAGGGGGCGCAGAGACCCAGTACTTC
TRBV19	TRBJ2-1	NA	NA	CASSTPGPNRNEQFF	TGTGCCAGTAGTACACCGGGCCCCAACAGGAATGAGCAGTTCTTC
TRBV7-9	TRBJ1-2	NA	NA	CASSLQPYYGYTF	TGTGCCAGCAGCTTACAACCATACTATGGCTACACCTTC
TRBV10-3	TRBJ1-4	NA	NA	CAISSVPQREKLFF	TGTGCCATCAGCTCAGTTCCTCAACGAGAAAAACTGTTTTTT
TRBV18	TRBJ2-7	TRBD2	NA	CASSQSVLAGAYEQYF	TGTGCCAGCTCACAATCCGTACTAGCGGGGGCCTACGAGCAGTACTTC
TRBV4-3	TRBJ2-7	NA	NA	CASSRDGTYEQYF	TGCGCCAGCAGCCGGGACGGGACCTACGAGCAGTACTTC
TRBV5-4	TRBJ1-5	NA	NA	CASSLWGSNQPQHF	TGTGCCAGCAGCTTATGGGGAAGCAATCAGCCCCAGCATTTT
TRBV28	TRBJ2-1	NA	once	CASTPTFYNEQFF	TGTGCCAGCACTCCGACTTTTTACAATGAGCAGTTCTTC
TRBV7-9	TRBJ2-1	NA	NA	CAIPKNTYNEQFF	TGTGCCATCCCCAAGAATACCTACAATGAGCAGTTCTTC
TRBV11-2	TRBJ1-1	TRBD1	NA	CASSYLRKDRAGRTEAFF	TGTGCCAGCAGCTACCTTCGTAAGGACAGGGCAGGTAGGACTGAAGCTTTCTTT
TRBV6-6	TRBJ1-1	NA	NA	CASTRGLITEAFF	TGTGCCAGCACCAGGGGATTGATCACTGAAGCTTTCTTT
TRBV27	TRBJ2-1	TRBD2	NA	CASSWTSGRSNEQFF	TGTGCCAGCAGTTGGACTAGCGGGAGGTCCAATGAGCAGTTCTTC
TRBV28	TRBJ1-2	NA	NA	CASSILRGDYTF	TGTGCCAGCAGTATCCTCCGAGGGGACTACACCTTC
TRBV19	TRBJ2-5	NA	once	CASSILPAGVETQYF	TGTGCCAGTAGTATCCTACCGGCAGGGGTTGAGACCCAGTACTTC
TRBV28	TRBJ2-3	NA	NA	CASSSPGGRGDTQYF	TGTGCCAGCAGTTCCCCAGGTGGGCGCGGAGATACGCAGTATTTT
TRBV5-1	TRBJ2-7	NA	NA	CASSSQGQSGYEQYF	TGCGCCAGCAGCTCCCAAGGACAGTCGGGCTACGAGCAGTACTTC
TRBV7-9	TRBJ2-7	TRBD2	NA	CASSLGRTSGGYEQYF	TGTGCCAGCAGCTTAGGAAGGACTAGCGGAGGCTACGAGCAGTACTTC
TRBV18	TRBJ1-1	NA	NA	CASSPPQGWGTEAFF	TGTGCCAGCTCACCACCGCAGGGCTGGGGCACTGAAGCTTTCTTT
TRBV27	TRBJ2-3	TRBD2	NA	CASSGLVGTDTQYF	TGTGCCAGCAGTGGACTAGTAGGCACAGATACGCAGTATTTT
TRBV2	TRBJ2-1	TRBD2	NA	CASSPLAGDNEQFF	TGTGCCAGCAGCCCTCTAGCGGGGGACAATGAGCAGTTCTTC
TRBV5-1	TRBJ2-3	NA	once	CASSFIGPGTDTQYF	TGCGCCAGCAGCTTTATTGGGCCGGGCACAGATACGCAGTATTTT
TRBV7-6	TRBJ2-5	NA	once	CASSLFLYQETQYF	TGTGCCAGCAGCTTATTTTTGTACCAAGAGACCCAGTACTTC
TRBV2	TRBJ2-1	TRBD1	NA	CASSVPGQGVDNEQFF	TGTGCCAGCAGTGTCCCGGGACAGGGGGTCGACAATGAGCAGTTCTTC
TRBV7-2	TRBJ2-1	NA	NA	CASSLDRQDRKFF	TGTGCCAGCAGCTTAGACCGACAGGATAGAAAGTTCTTC
TRBV5-4	TRBJ1-1	NA	NA	CASSGPNRTPNTEAFF	TGTGCCAGCAGCGGGCCGAACAGGACACCGAACACTGAAGCTTTCTTT
TRBV7-9	TRBJ1-2	NA	NA	CASSAAGTPRRGYTF	TGTGCCAGCAGCGCGGCCGGGACACCCCGACGTGGCTACACCTTC
TRBV28	TRBJ2-7	NA	NA	CASRSTSYEQYF	TGTGCCAGCAGGTCAACCTCCTACGAGCAGTACTTC